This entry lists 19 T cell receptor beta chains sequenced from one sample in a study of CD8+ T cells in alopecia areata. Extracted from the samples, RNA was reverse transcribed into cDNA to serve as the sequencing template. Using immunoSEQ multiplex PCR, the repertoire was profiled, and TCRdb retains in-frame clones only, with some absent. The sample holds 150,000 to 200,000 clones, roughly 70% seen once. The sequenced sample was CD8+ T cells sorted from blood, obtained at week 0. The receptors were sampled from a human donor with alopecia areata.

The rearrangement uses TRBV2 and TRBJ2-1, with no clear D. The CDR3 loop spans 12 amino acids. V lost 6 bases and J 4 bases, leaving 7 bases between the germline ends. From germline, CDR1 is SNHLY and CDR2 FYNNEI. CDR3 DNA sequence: TGTGCCAGCAGAGAGGAATACAATGAGCAGTTCTTC. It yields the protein CASREEYNEQFF.

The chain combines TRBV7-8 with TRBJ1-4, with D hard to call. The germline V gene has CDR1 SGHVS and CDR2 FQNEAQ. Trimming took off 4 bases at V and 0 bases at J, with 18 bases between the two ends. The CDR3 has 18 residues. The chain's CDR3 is CASSSLLTEKATNEKLFF. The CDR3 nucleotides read TGTGCCAGCAGCTCCCTATTGACGGAGAAAGCAACTAATGAAAAACTGTTTTTT.

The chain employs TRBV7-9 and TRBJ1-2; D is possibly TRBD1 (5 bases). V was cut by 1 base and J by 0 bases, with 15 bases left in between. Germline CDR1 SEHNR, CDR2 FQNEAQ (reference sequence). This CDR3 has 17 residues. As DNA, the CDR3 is TGTGCCAGCAGCTTAGGGCTAGGGGAACAAGCTAACTATGGCTACACCTTC. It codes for CASSLGLGEQANYGYTF.

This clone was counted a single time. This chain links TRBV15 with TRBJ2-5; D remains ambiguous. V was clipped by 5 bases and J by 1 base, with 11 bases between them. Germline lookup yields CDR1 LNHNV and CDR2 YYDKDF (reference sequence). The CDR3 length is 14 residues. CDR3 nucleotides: TGTGCCACCAGCGGACGGGCCGCCCAAGAGACCCAGTACTTC. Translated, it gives CATSGRAAQETQYF.

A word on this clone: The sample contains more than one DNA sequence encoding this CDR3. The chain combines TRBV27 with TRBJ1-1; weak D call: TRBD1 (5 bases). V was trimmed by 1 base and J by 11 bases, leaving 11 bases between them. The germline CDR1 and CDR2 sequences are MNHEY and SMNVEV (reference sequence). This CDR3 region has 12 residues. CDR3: CASSLWGGEAFF. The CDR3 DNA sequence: TGTGCCAGCAGTTTATGGGGAGGGGAGGCTTTCTTT.

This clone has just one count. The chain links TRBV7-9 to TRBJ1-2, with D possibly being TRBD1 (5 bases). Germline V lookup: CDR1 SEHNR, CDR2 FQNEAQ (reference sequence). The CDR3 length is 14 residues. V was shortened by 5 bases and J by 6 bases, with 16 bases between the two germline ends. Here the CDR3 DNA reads TGTGCCAGCAGCCGCCGTGGGGCCGGGGATGGCTACACCTTC. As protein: CASSRRGAGDGYTF.

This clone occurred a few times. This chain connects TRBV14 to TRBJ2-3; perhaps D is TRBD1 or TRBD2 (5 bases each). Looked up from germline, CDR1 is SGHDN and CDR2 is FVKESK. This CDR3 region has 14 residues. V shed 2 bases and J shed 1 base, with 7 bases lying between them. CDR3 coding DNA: TGTGCCAGCAGCCAAAGGGGAGGCACAGATACGCAGTATTTT. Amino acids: CASSQRGGTDTQYF.

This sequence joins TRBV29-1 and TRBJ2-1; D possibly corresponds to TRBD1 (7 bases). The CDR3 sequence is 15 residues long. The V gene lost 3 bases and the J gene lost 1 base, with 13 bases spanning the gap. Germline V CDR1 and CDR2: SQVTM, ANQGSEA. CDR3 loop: CSVEGGQISYNEQFF. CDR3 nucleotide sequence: TGCAGCGTTGAGGGGGGACAGATTTCCTACAATGAGCAGTTCTTC.

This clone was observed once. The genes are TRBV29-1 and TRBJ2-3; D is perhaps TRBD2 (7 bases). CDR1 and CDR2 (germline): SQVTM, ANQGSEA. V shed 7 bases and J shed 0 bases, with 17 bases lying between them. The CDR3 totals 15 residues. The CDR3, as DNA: TGCAGCGCCGAGGGGGGGGCCCCTAGCACAGATACGCAGTATTTT. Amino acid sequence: CSAEGGAPSTDTQYF.

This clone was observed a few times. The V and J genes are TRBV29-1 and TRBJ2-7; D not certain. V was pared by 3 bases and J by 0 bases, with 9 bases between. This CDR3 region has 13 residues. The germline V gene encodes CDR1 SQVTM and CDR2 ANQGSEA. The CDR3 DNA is TGCAGCGTTGACAGCCAGAGCTCCTACGAGCAGTACTTC. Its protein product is CSVDSQSSYEQYF.

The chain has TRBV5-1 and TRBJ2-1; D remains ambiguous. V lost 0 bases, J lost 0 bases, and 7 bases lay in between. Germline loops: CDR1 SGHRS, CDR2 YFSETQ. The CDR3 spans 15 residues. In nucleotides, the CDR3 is TGCGCCAGCAGCTTGGGTGAATCCTCCTACAATGAGCAGTTCTTC. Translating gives CASSLGESSYNEQFF.

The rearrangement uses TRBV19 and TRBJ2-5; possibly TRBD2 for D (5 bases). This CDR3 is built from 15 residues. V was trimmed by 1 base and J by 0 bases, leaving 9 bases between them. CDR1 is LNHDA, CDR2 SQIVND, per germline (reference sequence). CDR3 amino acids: CASSIAGVYQETQYF. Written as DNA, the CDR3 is TGTGCCAGTAGTATAGCCGGGGTGTACCAAGAGACCCAGTACTTC.

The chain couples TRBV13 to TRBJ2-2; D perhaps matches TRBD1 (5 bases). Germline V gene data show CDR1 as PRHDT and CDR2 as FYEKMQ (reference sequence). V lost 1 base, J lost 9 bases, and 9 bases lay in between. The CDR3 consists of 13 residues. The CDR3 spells CASSLDSGRELFF. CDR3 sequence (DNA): TGTGCCAGCAGCTTAGATTCAGGGAGGGAGCTGTTTTTT.

CDR3 in DNA: TGCGCCAGCAGCTTGGTTGGGACAGAACCCTACGAGCAGTACTTC. Its protein is CASSLVGTEPYEQYF. The chain uses TRBV5-1 and TRBJ2-7, with TRBD1 matching 7 bases. The CDR3 has 15 residues. With 0 bases clipped from V and 2 bases from J, the junction kept 5 bases outside the gene matches. Germline V CDR1 and CDR2: SGHRS, YFSETQ. Supplemented by reference TRBV5-1 and TRBJ2-7, the full variable domain reads KAGVTQTPRYLIKTRGQQVTLSCSPISGHRSVSWYQQTPGQGLQFLFEYFSETQRNKGNFPGRFSGRQFSNSRSEMNVSTLELGDSALYLCASSLVGTEPYEQYFGPGTRLTVT.

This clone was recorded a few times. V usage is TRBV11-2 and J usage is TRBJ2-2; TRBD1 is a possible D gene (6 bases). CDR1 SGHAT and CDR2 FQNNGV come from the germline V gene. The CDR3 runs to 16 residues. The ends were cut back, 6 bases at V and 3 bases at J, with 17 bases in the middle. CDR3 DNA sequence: TGTGCCAGCAGTTACCGGTCAGGGGAAGACACCGGGGAGCTGTTTTTT. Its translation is CASSYRSGEDTGELFF.

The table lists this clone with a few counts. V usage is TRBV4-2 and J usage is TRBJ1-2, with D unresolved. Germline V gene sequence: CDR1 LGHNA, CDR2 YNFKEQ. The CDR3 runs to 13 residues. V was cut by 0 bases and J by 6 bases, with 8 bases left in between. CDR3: CASSQDGRDGYTF. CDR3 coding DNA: TGTGCCAGCAGCCAAGATGGCAGAGATGGCTACACCTTC.

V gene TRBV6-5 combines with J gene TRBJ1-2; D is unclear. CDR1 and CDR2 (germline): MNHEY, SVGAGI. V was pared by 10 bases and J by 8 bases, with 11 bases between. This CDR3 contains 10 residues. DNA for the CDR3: TGTGCCACCCAAGAAGAGGGCTACACCTTC. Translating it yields CATQEEGYTF.

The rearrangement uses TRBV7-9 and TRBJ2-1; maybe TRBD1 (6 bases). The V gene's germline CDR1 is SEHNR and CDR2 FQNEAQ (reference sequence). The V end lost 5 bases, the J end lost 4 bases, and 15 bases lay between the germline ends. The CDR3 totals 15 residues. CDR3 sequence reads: CASSPKFRGYNEQFF. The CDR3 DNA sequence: TGTGCCAGCAGCCCCAAGTTCAGGGGATACAATGAGCAGTTCTTC.

CDR3 DNA: TGTGCCAGCAGTTACTGGGGTTCACCCCTCCACTTT. As protein: CASSYWGSPLHF. The chain employs TRBV6-6 and TRBJ1-6; no firm D call. V was pared by 1 base and J by 9 bases, with 4 bases between. The CDR3 is 12 amino acids. Per germline, CDR1 MNHNY and CDR2 SVGAGI (reference sequence).